The 28 T cell receptor beta chains below come from one sample, sequenced in a study of regulatory T cells in long-lasting Graves disease. Time point given: newly diagnosed GD, antithyroid drugs for less than 3 months. The TCR library was prepared using RNA isolated from PBMCs. According to the study, TCR beta libraries were built with iRepertoire HTBI primers and CDR3-region Arm-PCR. TCRdb used MiXCR to reprocess the multiplex PCR reads, holding one entry per CDR3 protein. The sample holds about 560,000 distinct CDR3 sequences, roughly a sixth seen once. These same records also appear under a second study, on T cells in Graves' hyperthyroidism and ophthalmopathy.

The sequenced sample was peripheral blood mononuclear cells (PBMCs), obtained at new diagnosis, from a patient treated with antithyroid drugs. The receptors stem from a man aged 18 to 30 with Graves disease.

This clonotype occurred many times. The V gene is TRBV28, the J gene TRBJ1-1, with unresolved D. Trimming pared 5 bases from V and 1 base from J, leaving 14 bases between. CDR3 size: 15 residues. Germline-derived CDR1 and CDR2 are MDHEN and SYDVKM. CDR3: CASSPPRVRNTEAFF. The CDR3 DNA reads TGTGCCAGCAGTCCCCCAAGGGTACGGAACACTGAAGCTTTCTTT. The variable domain in full, completed from reference TRBV28 and TRBJ1-1, reads DVKVTQSSRYLVKRTGEKVFLECVQDMDHENMFWYRQDPGLGLRLIYFSYDVKMKEKGDIPEGYSVSREKKERFSLILESASTNQTSMYLCASSPPRVRNTEAFFGQGTRLTVV.

V and J are TRBV13 and TRBJ2-2; a possible D gene is TRBD2 (6 bases). Looked up from germline, CDR1 is PRHDT and CDR2 is FYEKMQ (reference sequence). The CDR3 has 18 residues. Trimming stripped 7 bases from V and 6 bases from J, with 27 bases between. CDR3 amino acids: CASIGSGWGVASAGELFF. The CDR3 bases are TGTGCCAGCATCGGATCGGGATGGGGGGTTGCGAGCGCCGGGGAGCTGTTTTTT.

The chain uses TRBV10-3 and TRBJ2-3; no firm D call. The germline V gene has CDR1 ENHRY and CDR2 SYGVKD. V was trimmed by 2 bases and J by 5 bases, leaving 11 bases between them. The length of the CDR3 is 14 residues. The CDR3 DNA reads TGTGCCATCAGTGAGAAGATGATAGAAGATACGCAGTATTTT. It codes for CAISEKMIEDTQYF.

The table lists this clonotype with a few counts. V usage is TRBV3-1 and J usage is TRBJ2-7, with 7 bases fitting TRBD1. Germline values: CDR1 LGHDT, CDR2 YNNKEL (reference sequence). Unmatched junction bases numbered 7, after V lost 2 bases and J lost 0 bases. The CDR3 has 16 amino acids. The CDR3 is CASSQHGDRSSYEQYF. Written as DNA, the CDR3 is TGTGCCAGCAGCCAACACGGGGACAGAAGCTCCTACGAGCAGTACTTC.

This clonotype was picked up many times. V is TRBV20-1 and J is TRBJ1-1; TRBD1 is a possible D gene (6 bases). With 0 bases removed from V and 1 base from J, the gap between germline ends came to 12 bases. The CDR3 is 15 amino acids. The germline V gene has CDR1 DFQATT and CDR2 SNEGSKA (reference sequence). Here the CDR3 DNA reads TGCAGTGCTAGAGATCTTGGGGGCCCGAACACTGAAGCTTTCTTT. Residues: CSARDLGGPNTEAFF.

This clonotype was seen at least ten times. The rearrangement uses TRBV2 and TRBJ2-7; D ambiguous. V gave up 4 bases and J gave up 2 bases, with 12 bases separating them. Germline V gene data show CDR1 as SNHLY and CDR2 as FYNNEI. This CDR3 spans 14 amino acids. The CDR3 sequence: CASSAGRPTYEQYF. Written as DNA, the CDR3 is TGTGCCAGCAGTGCTGGGCGGCCCACCTACGAGCAGTACTTC.

This clonotype was observed at least ten times. A read error may produce the germline difference seen at one junction end. This rearrangement joins TRBV5-1 to TRBJ2-1; 10 positions match TRBD2. The germline CDR1 and CDR2 sequences are SGHRS and YFSETQ. The CDR3 is 15 amino acids. CDR3 protein: CASSSSGSSYNEQFF. The DNA of the CDR3 is TGTGCCAGCAGTTCTAGCGGGAGCTCCTACAATGAGCAGTTCTTC.

The V gene is TRBV7-8, the J gene TRBJ1-5; 8 bases map to TRBD1. Trimming took 2 bases from V and 3 from J; bases not matched to a gene: 3. The CDR3 contains 15 residues. The germline gives CDR1 SGHVS, CDR2 FQNEAQ. CDR3 residues: CASSLRQGPNQPQHF. The CDR3 DNA reads TGTGCCAGCAGCTTACGACAGGGGCCCAATCAGCCCCAGCATTTT.

The chain recombines TRBV27 with TRBJ2-5, with 7 bases that match TRBD2. The CDR3 runs to 15 residues. CDR1 and CDR2 from the germline V gene are MNHEY and SMNVEV (reference sequence). V trimming: 5 bases; J trimming: 2 bases; junction bases outside the gene matches: 8. The CDR3 DNA follows: TGTGCCAGCAGTACCTCGGGGGGATGGCAAGAGACCCAGTACTTC. Its protein product is CASSTSGGWQETQYF.

Remarks on this clonotype: A much more abundant neighbour one base away suggests this may be a read error. This CDR3 reads CASRLEGRAEQYF. Here the CDR3 DNA reads TGTGCCAGCCGCCTCGAAGGAAGAGCCGAGCAGTACTTC. The chain links TRBV3-1 to TRBJ2-7; D gene uncertain. The length of the CDR3 is 13 residues. Germline values: CDR1 LGHDT, CDR2 YNNKEL (reference sequence). V was trimmed by 8 bases and J by 6 bases, leaving 17 bases between them.

Remarks on this clonotype: One junction end disagrees with the germline gene, perhaps due to a read error. This chain links TRBV5-1 with TRBJ1-2; no definite D call. The CDR3 contains 17 residues. The germline CDR1 and CDR2 sequences are SGHRS and YFSETQ. The CDR3 DNA is TGTGCCAGCAGCTTGGCTTATCTCCCCCCGTGGGAGTATGGCTACACCTTC. As protein: CASSLAYLPPWEYGYTF.

CDR3 loop: CASSPTRDRGVNQPQHF. CDR3 DNA: TGTGCCAGCTCACCTACTAGGGACAGGGGAGTCAATCAGCCCCAGCATTTT. This chain uses TRBV18 with TRBJ1-5, with 10 bases identical to TRBD1. With 3 bases clipped from V and 3 bases from J, the junction kept 8 bases outside the gene matches. CDR3 length: 17 residues. Germline V gene lookup returns CDR1 KGHSH and CDR2 LQKENI.

This clonotype appeared many times. In DNA, the CDR3 is TGTGCCAGCAGCTTCCATCCCTGGGACAGAACCTACTATGGCTACACCTTC. It translates to CASSFHPWDRTYYGYTF. The chain joins TRBV7-2 to TRBJ1-2; 7 bases agree with TRBD1. Per germline, CDR1 SGHTA and CDR2 FQGNSA. This CDR3 spans 17 amino acids. V trimming: 3 bases; J trimming: 3 bases; junction bases outside the gene matches: 13. Looking up the rest from reference TRBV7-2 and TRBJ1-2 gives the full variable domain: GAGVSQSPSNKVTEKGKDVELRCDPISGHTALYWYRQSLGQGLEFLIYFQGNSAPDKSGLPSDRFSAERTGGSVSTLTIQRTQQEDSAVYLCASSFHPWDRTYYGYTFGSGTRLTVV.

The chain combines TRBV29-1 with TRBJ2-3, with 7 positions matching TRBD2. Germline assignment: CDR1 SQVTM and CDR2 ANQGSEA. The CDR3 is made up of 16 amino acids. The junction had 6 bases not matched to a gene; V was cut back by 0 bases and J by 0 bases. The CDR3 loop is CSVEDRLAPSTDTQYF. The CDR3 region has the DNA TGCAGCGTTGAAGACCGACTAGCTCCTAGCACAGATACGCAGTATTTT.

This sequence joins TRBV29-1 and TRBJ2-1; possible D gene TRBD2, 5 bases. Trimming took 2 bases from V and 2 from J, leaving 10 bases between them. Germline V gene sequence: CDR1 SQVTM, CDR2 ANQGSEA. The CDR3 extends over 14 amino acids. CDR3 loop: CSVEWRATYNEQFF. In DNA form, the CDR3 reads TGCAGCGTTGAATGGCGGGCTACCTACAATGAGCAGTTCTTC.

This clonotype has a count of ten or more. This sequence joins TRBV6-2 or TRBV6-3 and TRBJ2-7; the D gene could be TRBD1 or TRBD2 (5 bases each). Germline V gene lookup returns CDR1 MNHEY and CDR2 SVGEGT. This CDR3 is built from 15 residues. V lost 7 bases to trimming and J lost 2 bases, with 18 bases between them. CDR3 amino acids: CASKTGPGPAYEQYF. The DNA of the CDR3 is TGTGCCAGCAAAACCGGACCGGGACCCGCCTACGAGCAGTACTTC.

In its sample, this clonotype was seen many times. The chain joins TRBV11-2 to TRBJ2-2; weak D call: TRBD2 (6 bases). This CDR3 is built from 17 residues. V gave up 5 bases and J gave up 4 bases, with 20 bases separating them. CDR1 is SGHAT and CDR2 is FQNNGV in the germline V gene. The CDR3 DNA reads as TGTGCCAGCAGCCGGCAGAGTGTCCAGGGAGGCACCGGGGAGCTGTTTTTT. It codes for CASSRQSVQGGTGELFF.

This clonotype appeared many times. The chain is built from TRBV6-2 or TRBV6-3 and TRBJ2-3; no firm D call. Trimming removed 2 bases at V and 3 bases at J, with 12 bases between. CDR1 and CDR2 from the germline V gene are MNHEY and SVGEGT. This CDR3 is built from 15 residues. CDR3 amino acids: CASSYTPLITDTQYF. The CDR3, as DNA: TGTGCCAGCAGTTACACTCCACTAATTACAGATACGCAGTATTTT.

The V call is TRBV9, the J call TRBJ2-7, with 8 bases aligning to TRBD2. Germline assignment: CDR1 SGDLS and CDR2 YYNGEE. After removal of 0 bases from V and 5 bases from J, the junction contained 10 bases not matched to a gene. CDR3 length: 16 residues. This CDR3 is CASSVAPTGGRDEQYF. CDR3 sequence (DNA): TGTGCCAGCAGCGTAGCGCCAACGGGAGGGAGAGACGAGCAGTACTTC.

This clonotype has ten or more counts. The chain links TRBV20-1 to TRBJ2-1; TRBD2 matches 8 bases. V shed 0 bases, J shed 2 bases, and the junction held 12 bases outside the gene matches. The CDR3 extends over 18 amino acids. Per germline, CDR1 DFQATT and CDR2 SNEGSKA (reference sequence). CDR3 in DNA: TGCAGTGCTAGAGAGGGTCGGGAGGGCCGACGCCCCTACAATGAGCAGTTCTTC. Encoded protein: CSAREGREGRRPYNEQFF.

This clonotype was recorded at least ten times. The V gene is TRBV5-5, the J gene TRBJ2-1; either TRBD1 or TRBD2 may fit D (6 bases each). Trimming stripped 0 bases from V and 1 base from J, with 11 bases between. CDR1 is SGHKS and CDR2 is YYEKEE in the germline V gene (reference sequence). This CDR3 has 16 residues. In DNA form, the CDR3 reads TGTGCCAGCAGCTTGGAGGGGGAGGCGTCCTACAATGAGCAGTTCTTC. Its translation is CASSLEGEASYNEQFF.

CDR3 DNA sequence: TGTGCCAGCAGCGCGGACAGGGGGCAACGTGGCTACACCTTC. Its protein is CASSADRGQRGYTF. The chain combines TRBV9 with TRBJ1-2; 11 bases agree with TRBD1. Germline V gene lookup returns CDR1 SGDLS and CDR2 YYNGEE. The CDR3 contains 14 residues. Unmatched junction bases numbered 5, after V lost 3 bases and J lost 7 bases.

In this sample, this clonotype turned up many times. The V call is TRBV6-5, the J call TRBJ1-4; D call uncertain. V lost 4 bases to trimming and J lost 0 bases, with 12 bases between them. This CDR3 has 16 amino acids. The germline CDR1 and CDR2 sequences are MNHEY and SVGAGI. The CDR3 here is CASSFGRFTTNEKLFF. Written as DNA, the CDR3 is TGTGCCAGCAGTTTTGGACGGTTTACAACTAATGAAAAACTGTTTTTT.

This clonotype has only a few counts. The chain couples TRBV30 to TRBJ1-4; D is undetermined. Between the trimmed V and J ends, which lost 0 bases and 6 bases, there was a span of 14 bases. Germline V CDR1 and CDR2: GTSNPN, SVGIG (reference sequence). The CDR3 sequence is 15 residues long. CDR3 in amino acids: CAWSVRWRTDEKLFF. DNA of the CDR3: TGTGCCTGGAGTGTACGATGGAGGACGGATGAAAAACTGTTTTTT.

This clonotype was seen only a few times. The rearrangement joins TRBV6-1 to TRBJ2-2; no reliable D call. Germline values: CDR1 MNHNS, CDR2 SASEGT. Trimming left V 1 base short and J 1 base short, with 7 bases between. The CDR3 spans 15 residues. The CDR3 sequence: CASSEGGGNTGELFF. For the CDR3, the DNA is TGTGCCAGCAGTGAAGGAGGCGGGAACACCGGGGAGCTGTTTTTT.

The chain carries TRBV3-1 and TRBJ2-2, with TRBD2 matching 8 bases. The CDR3 has 16 residues. V shed 1 base, J shed 2 bases, and the junction held 3 bases outside the gene matches. Germline CDR1 is LGHDT and CDR2 is YNNKEL (reference sequence). The CDR3 is CASSQGLAINTGELFF. CDR3 DNA: TGTGCCAGCAGCCAAGGACTAGCGATAAACACCGGGGAGCTGTTTTTT.

This clonotype showed up many times. The V call is TRBV5-5, the J call TRBJ1-1; 9 nucleotides line up with TRBD1. The V and J ends lost 3 bases and 3 bases, in that order; junction bases with no gene match: 9. The CDR3 has 16 amino acids. CDR1 SGHKS and CDR2 YYEKEE come from the germline V gene (reference sequence). The CDR3 reads CASSSSRDREHTEAFF. In DNA, the CDR3 is TGTGCCAGCAGCTCCTCCCGGGACAGGGAACACACTGAAGCTTTCTTT.

The rearrangement joins TRBV5-1 to TRBJ2-7; a weak D match, TRBD1 (6 bases). The germline V gene encodes CDR1 SGHRS and CDR2 YFSETQ. This CDR3 is built from 15 residues. V gave up 7 bases and J gave up 4 bases, with 21 bases separating them. Here the CDR3 DNA reads TGCGCCAGCCGCTCCCGGACAGACCTGACTTACGAGCAGTACTTC. Encoded protein: CASRSRTDLTYEQYF.